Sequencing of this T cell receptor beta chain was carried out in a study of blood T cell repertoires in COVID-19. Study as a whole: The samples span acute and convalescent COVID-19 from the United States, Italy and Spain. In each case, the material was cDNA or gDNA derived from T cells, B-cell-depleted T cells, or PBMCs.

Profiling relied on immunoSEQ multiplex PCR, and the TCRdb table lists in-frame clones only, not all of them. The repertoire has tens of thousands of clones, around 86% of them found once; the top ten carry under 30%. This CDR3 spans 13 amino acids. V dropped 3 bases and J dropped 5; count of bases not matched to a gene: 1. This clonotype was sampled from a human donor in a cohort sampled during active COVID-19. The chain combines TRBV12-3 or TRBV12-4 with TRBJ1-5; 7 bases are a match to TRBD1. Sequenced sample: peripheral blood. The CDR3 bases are TGTGCCAGCAGTTTTGACAGGGATCAGCCCCAGCATTTT. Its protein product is CASSFDRDQPQHF.